This TCR beta chain was identified during a study of PD-1 blockade in mismatch repair-deficient tumors. Turning to the study itself: Enrolled about 2012-2016, patients had progressing, pretreated mismatch repair-deficient cancers of 12 types. Broader study findings: Tumor-resident clones, often undetectable pretreatment in blood, expanded then contracted after pembrolizumab.

All patients were mismatch repair deficient, assessed by either PCR or immunohistochemistry. TCRs were sequenced from three patients responding to pembrolizumab. A note on this clone: Its matching antigen is unknown.

Some clones are missing from TCRdb's copy, which holds only in-frame ones; the method was immunoSEQ multiplex PCR. The sample consists of around 120,000 clones, approximately 90% of them appearing once. This receptor was identified in an adult with mismatch repair-deficient cancer. Source: peripheral blood, taken 44 weeks after starting pembrolizumab.

The CDR3 nucleotides read TGTGCCAGCAGTCCCCGGGGTCTAGCGGGAGGACCCCAATTCTTC. Its translation: CASSPRGLAGGPQFF. The gene calls are TRBV6-4 and TRBJ2-1; TRBD2 matches 11 bases. CDR3 length: 15 amino acids. With 5 bases clipped from V and 16 bases from J, the junction kept 16 bases outside the gene matches. Looked up from germline, CDR1 is MRHNA and CDR2 is SNTAGT.